This paragraph covers one TCR beta chain sequence. What antigen it recognizes has not been identified. These data come from a study of monozygotic twins with inflammatory bowel disease (dated by TCRdb to between 2019 and 2020). Background on the whole study: A total of some 30 monozygotic twin pairs were included in the full study, comprising nine German pairs (four IBD-concordant, five IBD-discordant) and 19 IBD-discordant Danish pairs. Within discordant pairs, disease-associated traits were sought mainly by comparing IBD patients with their genetically identical healthy co-twins. Each individual had, on average, about 151 000 unique TCRalpha sequences and 181 000 unique TCRbeta sequences available for analysis. On the study overall, not on this receptor specifically: Distinction between different T cell subtypes could not be achieved in the analysis. Concordant and discordant twins showed no difference in repertoire similarity, possibly because of limited statistical power. No single strong signal or clonotype linked to IBD turned up in the results, so the idea that one exists was not supported. Because patients received different immunosuppressive treatments, the repertoires may have picked up extra background noise and variability between individuals. Measured by the inverse Simpson index, TCRbeta repertoire diversity was lower in IBD patients than in their healthy co-twins. IBD patients shared fewer clonotypes with other individuals than healthy twins did, most markedly in patients showing signs of disease activity.

For CDR1 and CDR2, the germline V gene (reference sequence) lists LNHNV and YYDKDF. The CDR3 holds 17 amino acids from the cysteine to the phenylalanine. No DNA accompanies this entry. The receptor library was made with 5' RACE. Each TCR library was prepared from 3,000 to 4,500 ng of total RNA. cDNA was synthesized with SMARTScribe reverse transcriptase in eight separate reactions per sample. During cDNA synthesis, template switching was used to introduce unique molecular identifiers that contained a 6-nucleotide sample barcode. TCRalpha and TCRbeta cDNA was amplified by two nested PCRs of around 16 and 10 cycles, with bead purification after each PCR. Before amplification, the cDNA was both treated with uracil DNA-glycosylase and purified with the QIAquick PCR purification kit. The second PCR added Illumina TruSeq-compatible adapters along with sample-specific barcodes. Library quality and concentration were assessed using TapeStation and Qubit, and about 5 ng of each library was pooled. Sequencing of the pooled libraries was done on an Illumina HiSeq2500 single-index Rapid Run using custom sequencing primers and 2 x 100 bp reads. The study's processing was this. MiGEC version 1.2.6 was used for UMI-based consensus assembly, which corrected PCR and sequencing errors. MiXCR version 2.1.1 handled V(D)J alignment, clonotype assembly and CDR3 extraction. Normalisation of gene usage, clonotype sharing and MAIT/NKT TCR abundance was achieved by analysing the top 1000, 10 000 and 20 000 clonotypes per sample. Diversity was computed as the inverse Simpson index with the vegan R package after downsampling to 27 000 UMIs. Paired Mann-Whitney U tests were applied to discordant twin pairs, with Benjamini-Hochberg correction for multiple testing. One entry per CDR3 protein sequence results from the TCRdb reprocessing of the reads, with DNA left out. The V and J calls follow TCRdb's processing rather than the paper's. The sample's clone listing holds around 380,000 distinct CDR3 sequences. Around 2.5% of the sample comes from the top ten.

A roughly 2.5 ml peripheral blood sample was drawn into PAXgene tubes per donor and stored at -80°C. Without any T cell sorting, total RNA was extracted from whole blood using the PAXgene blood miRNA kit on an automated QIAcube. Deep TCRalpha and TCRbeta repertoire profiling with unique molecular barcoding was performed on peripheral blood of monozygotic twin pairs concordant or discordant for inflammatory bowel disease. Smoking habits were recorded for all twin pairs, and each individual was classified as a current, former or never smoker. The receptor chain draws on TRBV15 and TRBJ1-1. Input material: blood. The receptor's source is a human donor with ulcerative colitis or Crohn's disease, or a healthy co-twin of an affected twin (not recorded which). The CDR3 has the sequence CATSRDPLVGKQTEAFF.